The T cell receptor beta chain under discussion was sequenced for a study of T cells in Graves' hyperthyroidism and ophthalmopathy. Findings and caveats of the study: Blood samples included most of the expanded thyroid clonotypes exceeding 0.001. Prediction of ophthalmopathy progression came a median about 6 months pre-onset.

This clonotype appeared a few times. Its antigen is not known. Germline V gives CDR1 LNHNV, CDR2 YYDKDF (reference sequence). V lost 9 bases to trimming and J lost 5 bases; unmatched junction nucleotides: 11. The CDR3 is 14 amino acids. Based on clinical symptoms, serum thyroxine and TRAb, thyroid ultrasound and orbital computed tomography, diagnoses were reached. Amplified regions were TCR beta CDR3 sequences from RNA transcripts. The TCR CDR3 first-round RT-PCR relied on the HTBI primer set. In TCRdb, the multiplex PCR reads were re-called with MiXCR into one record per CDR3 protein. Counted here are a few hundred thousand distinct CDR3 sequences, around a fifth occurring once; the ten biggest clones make up around 54%.

This chain joins TRBV15 and TRBJ2-3; TRBD2 matches 7 bases. This TCR derives from an older woman with Graves' ophthalmopathy. The sequencing sample was made of blood. CDR3 region: CATAGREYGDTQYF. In DNA form, the CDR3 reads TGTGCCACTGCGGGGCGGGAGTATGGAGATACGCAGTATTTT. Based on the CDR3 plus reference TRBV15 and TRBJ2-3, the full variable domain is DAMVIQNPRYQVTQFGKPVTLSCSQTLNHNVMYWYQQKSSQAPKLLFHYYDKDFNNEADTPDNFQSRRPNTSFCFLDIRSPGLGDTAMYLCATAGREYGDTQYFGPGTRLTVL.